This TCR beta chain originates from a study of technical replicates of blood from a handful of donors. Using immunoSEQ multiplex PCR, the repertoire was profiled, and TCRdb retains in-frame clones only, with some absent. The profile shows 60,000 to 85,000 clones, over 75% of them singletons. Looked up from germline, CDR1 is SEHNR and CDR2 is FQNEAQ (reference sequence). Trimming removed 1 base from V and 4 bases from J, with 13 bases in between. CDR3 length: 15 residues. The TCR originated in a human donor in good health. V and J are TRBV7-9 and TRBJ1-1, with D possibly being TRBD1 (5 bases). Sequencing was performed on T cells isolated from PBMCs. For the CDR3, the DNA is TGTGCCAGCAGCTTAGATCTGGGGGGAAGCACTGAAGCTTTCTTT. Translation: CASSLDLGGSTEAFF. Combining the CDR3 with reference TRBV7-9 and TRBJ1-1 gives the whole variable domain DTGVSQNPRHKITKRGQNVTFRCDPISEHNRLYWYRQTLGQGPEFLTYFQNEAQLEKSRLLSDRFSAERPKGSFSTLEIQRTEQGDSAMYLCASSLDLGGSTEAFFGQGTRLTVV.